The 31 T cell receptor beta chains reported below all come from one sample, sequenced in a study of blood T cell repertoires in COVID-19. The data were produced by immunoSEQ multiplex PCR, yet TCRdb's version contains in-frame clones alone and is incomplete. The profile covers over 150,000 clones, with more than 75% appearing a single time and about 12% taken by the ten largest. The material sequenced was peripheral blood. The receptors derive from a woman between 70 and 85 years old with COVID-19, enrolled during active disease.

The CDR3 DNA reads as TGTGCCAGTTTTAGCGGGAGCGGGTACGAGCAGTACTTC. Protein: CASFSGSGYEQYF. This chain connects TRBV27 to TRBJ2-7; TRBD2 agrees at 9 bases. Trimming at V came to 9 bases and at J to 4 bases, leaving 7 bases not matched to a gene. This CDR3 spans 13 amino acids. Germline V gene lookup returns CDR1 MNHEY and CDR2 SMNVEV (reference sequence).

The J gene is TRBJ1-3, the V gene TRBV6-5; a weak D match, TRBD1 (5 bases). The CDR3 contains 14 residues. V was shortened by 7 bases and J by 4 bases, with 14 bases between the two germline ends. CDR1 and CDR2 from the germline V gene are MNHEY and SVGAGI. The CDR3 coding sequence is TGTGCCAGCACCTATGCAGGGTACGGAAACACCATATATTTT. Protein product: CASTYAGYGNTIYF.

The chain joins TRBV6-1 to TRBJ1-3, with 7 bases lining up with TRBD1. V was pared by 2 bases and J by 2 bases, with 0 bases of the junction left unmatched. Germline V CDR1 and CDR2: MNHNS, SASEGT. This CDR3 has 14 residues. Written as DNA, the CDR3 is TGTGCCAGCAGTGAACAGGGGGCTGGAAACACCATATATTTT. Its protein is CASSEQGAGNTIYF.

This chain connects TRBV19 to TRBJ1-1; tentatively, D is TRBD1 (5 bases). CDR1 LNHDA and CDR2 SQIVND come from the germline V gene (reference sequence). The V end lost 5 bases, the J end lost 0 bases, and 16 bases lay between the germline ends. The CDR3 runs to 16 residues. CDR3 sequence: CASSRYQTALNTEAFF. The CDR3 DNA reads TGTGCCAGTAGTCGATACCAGACAGCCTTGAACACTGAAGCTTTCTTT.

This chain links TRBV21-1 with TRBJ2-7; the table calls TRBD1, which could not be checked here. TRBV21-1 is tagged as a pseudogene. The CDR3 length is 18 residues. The CDR3, as DNA: TGTGCCAGCAGCAAATTTGACACCTTTAGCAGGGACACCTACGAGCAGTACTTC. Translating gives CASSKFDTFSRDTYEQYF.

The chain uses TRBV7-3 and TRBJ2-7; 7 positions match TRBD1. Germline trimming cut 3 bases from V and 3 bases from J; bases unmatched to any gene: 5. Germline lookup yields CDR1 SGHTA and CDR2 FQGTGA. The CDR3 totals 14 residues. CDR3 region: CASSFSRDSYEQYF. The CDR3 DNA reads TGTGCCAGCAGCTTTAGCCGGGACAGCTACGAGCAGTACTTC. Using reference TRBV7-3 and TRBJ2-7 for the parts outside the CDR3, the full variable domain is GAGVSQTPSNKVTEKGKYVELRCDPISGHTALYWYRQSLGQGPEFLIYFQGTGAADDSGLPNDRFFAVRPEGSVSTLKIQRTERGDSAVYLCASSFSRDSYEQYFGPGTRLTVT.

The chain is built from TRBV29-1 and TRBJ2-7; D is unclear. Trimming pared 0 bases from V and 6 bases from J, leaving 6 bases between. Germline V gene sequence: CDR1 SQVTM, CDR2 ANQGSEA. The CDR3 loop spans 11 amino acids. For the CDR3, the DNA is TGCAGCGTTGAAGAGTCTGTCGAGCAGTACTTC. The encoded protein is CSVEESVEQYF.

The chain has TRBV4-2 and TRBJ2-1; the match to TRBD2 covers 7 bases. CDR3 length: 16 residues. V shed 3 bases, J shed 3 bases, and the junction held 8 bases outside the gene matches. CDR1 and CDR2 (germline): LGHNA, YNFKEQ. The CDR3 spells CASSHSPGGSYNEQFF. Written as DNA, the CDR3 is TGTGCCAGCAGCCACTCTCCGGGAGGAAGCTACAATGAGCAGTTCTTC.

This rearrangement joins TRBV5-4 to TRBJ2-7, with TRBD2 as a possible D gene (6 bases). The germline V gene encodes CDR1 SGHNT and CDR2 YYREEE (reference sequence). The V gene lost 2 bases and the J gene lost 0 bases, with 12 bases spanning the gap. The CDR3 has 15 residues. The CDR3 region has the DNA TGTGCCAGCAGCTTTTCTAGCGCACCCTCCTACGAGCAGTACTTC. Its protein is CASSFSSAPSYEQYF.

The rearrangement links TRBV27 to TRBJ2-2; D is possibly TRBD1 (6 bases). The CDR3 is 14 amino acids. Between the trimmed V and J ends, which lost 7 bases and 2 bases, there was a span of 11 bases. Per the germline V gene, CDR1 is MNHEY and CDR2 is SMNVEV (reference sequence). CDR3 sequence: CASKDRVNTGELFF. Written as DNA, the CDR3 is TGTGCCAGCAAGGACAGAGTCAACACCGGGGAGCTGTTTTTT.

The rearrangement links TRBV5-1 to TRBJ1-1; D unresolved. The CDR3 is made up of 13 amino acids. The germline CDR1 and CDR2 sequences are SGHRS and YFSETQ. The ends were cut back, 7 bases at V and 4 bases at J, with 14 bases in the middle. CDR3 residues: CASGSAAVTEAFF. CDR3 DNA: TGCGCCAGCGGAAGCGCGGCGGTCACTGAAGCTTTCTTT.

The V and J genes are TRBV5-8 and TRBJ2-1; D is unclear. The germline CDR1 and CDR2 sequences are SGHTS and YDEGEE. Trimming stripped 0 bases from V and 0 bases from J, with 7 bases between. The CDR3 runs 15 residues. The CDR3 is CASSLADSSYNEQFF. CDR3 in DNA: TGTGCCAGCAGCTTGGCAGATTCCTCCTACAATGAGCAGTTCTTC.

This rearrangement joins TRBV5-1 to TRBJ2-3; 11 bases fit TRBD2. The CDR3 runs 17 residues. V trimming: 0 bases; J trimming: 6 bases; junction bases outside the gene matches: 9. Germline V CDR1 and CDR2: SGHRS, YFSETQ. The CDR3 here is CASSLAGTSGGRDTQYF. In DNA form, the CDR3 reads TGCGCCAGCAGCTTGGCGGGGACTAGCGGAGGCCGGGATACGCAGTATTTT.

This chain joins TRBV5-1 and TRBJ2-1, with 9 bases identical to TRBD2. V was pared by 0 bases and J by 7 bases, with 5 bases of the junction left unmatched. This CDR3 comprises 15 residues. The V gene's germline CDR1 is SGHRS and CDR2 YFSETQ. The CDR3 is CASSLAGTSTNEQFF. CDR3 in DNA: TGCGCCAGCAGCTTGGCGGGGACTAGCACGAATGAGCAGTTCTTC.

V and J are TRBV2 and TRBJ1-3; D call uncertain. The CDR3 is 12 amino acids. From germline, CDR1 is SNHLY and CDR2 FYNNEI. The germline V and J ends were trimmed by 5 bases and 4 bases, with 6 bases remaining between them. In DNA, the CDR3 is TGTGCCAGCAGTACAGCCGGAAACACCATATATTTT. It encodes CASSTAGNTIYF.

V gene TRBV18 combines with J gene TRBJ2-1; D unclear. The V gene's germline CDR1 is KGHSH and CDR2 LQKENI. The length of the CDR3 is 13 residues. V was cut by 2 bases and J by 6 bases, with 8 bases left in between. The CDR3 loop is CASSPVQTNEQFF. The CDR3 DNA reads TGTGCCAGCTCACCAGTACAGACCAATGAGCAGTTCTTC.

J is TRBJ2-6 and V is TRBV6-2 or TRBV6-3, with D possibly matching TRBD2 (5 bases). V was clipped by 6 bases and J by 2 bases, with 8 bases between them. CDR1 is MNHEY and CDR2 is SVGEGT in the germline V gene. This CDR3 has 14 amino acids. The CDR3 region is CASSWRTGANVLTF. CDR3 nucleotide sequence: TGTGCCAGCAGCTGGAGGACTGGGGCCAACGTCCTGACTTTC.

The chain has TRBV4-1 and TRBJ1-5; the match to TRBD1 covers 8 bases. With 1 base clipped from V and 4 bases from J, the junction kept 9 bases outside the gene matches. The germline V gene encodes CDR1 MGHRA and CDR2 YSYEKL. CDR3 length equals 17 residues. The CDR3 loop is CASSQGPGQGRNQPQHF. DNA of the CDR3: TGCGCCAGCAGCCAAGGTCCCGGACAGGGTAGGAATCAGCCCCAGCATTTT.

V is TRBV21-1 and J is TRBJ2-1; the D call of TRBD2 is as the table states it, not checked on the DNA. TRBV21-1 is annotated as a pseudogene. The CDR3 spans 16 residues. The CDR3 DNA sequence: TGTGCCAGCAGCACCTCGCTAGCGGGAGCTTTCAATGAGCAGTTCTTC. This codes for CASSTSLAGAFNEQFF.

The V and J genes are TRBV3-1 (or the pseudogene TRBV3-2) and TRBJ2-3; 8 bases fit TRBD2. This CDR3 is built from 17 residues. V was pared by 0 bases and J by 4 bases, with 9 bases of the junction left unmatched. Germline lookup yields CDR1 LGHDT and CDR2 YNNKEL (reference sequence). The CDR3 loop reads CASSQDSPAGVSDTQYF. The CDR3 nucleotides read TGTGCCAGCAGCCAAGATTCTCCAGCGGGAGTGTCAGATACGCAGTATTTT.

V usage is TRBV20-1 and J usage is TRBJ1-1; D uncertain. The CDR3 is made up of 11 amino acids. V lost 0 bases and J 11 bases, leaving 10 bases between the germline ends. Germline CDR1 DFQATT, CDR2 SNEGSKA (reference sequence). The CDR3 loop is CSAREAGRAFF. CDR3 in DNA: TGCAGTGCTAGAGAAGCCGGCAGGGCTTTCTTT.

The genes are TRBV7-8 and TRBJ1-2; a possible D gene is TRBD1 (5 bases). Germline V gene sequence: CDR1 SGHVS, CDR2 FQNEAQ. V was cut by 0 bases and J by 4 bases, with 12 bases left in between. The CDR3 totals 15 residues. CDR3 DNA: TGTGCCAGCAGCTTAGCAGGCGCGGGGACCTATGGCTACACCTTC. Encoded protein: CASSLAGAGTYGYTF.

This rearrangement joins TRBV19 to TRBJ2-5; TRBD1 aligns across 7 bases. The ends lost 3 bases at V and 5 bases at J; junction bases unmatched: 12. The CDR3 runs 16 residues. Germline CDR1 and CDR2: LNHDA and SQIVND (reference sequence). The CDR3 DNA reads as TGTGCCAGTAGTATGAAGACAGGGACCATGGGGGAGACCCAGTACTTC. Translated: CASSMKTGTMGETQYF. The full variable domain, in which reference TRBV19 and TRBJ2-5 provide the parts outside the CDR3, is DGGITQSPKYLFRKEGQNVTLSCEQNLNHDAMYWYRQDPGQGLRLIYYSQIVNDFQKGDIAEGYSVSREKKESFPLTVTSAQKNPTAFYLCASSMKTGTMGETQYFGPGTRLLVL.

The chain combines TRBV12-3 or TRBV12-4 with TRBJ1-2; D might be TRBD1 (6 bases). V was clipped by 1 base and J by 6 bases, with 9 bases between them. The CDR3 consists of 13 residues. Here the CDR3 reads CASSLGAGDGYTF. Here the CDR3 DNA reads TGTGCCAGCAGTTTAGGAGCAGGGGATGGCTACACCTTC.

This chain connects TRBV5-5 to TRBJ1-1; D possibly corresponds to TRBD1 (6 bases). This CDR3 contains 16 residues. Germline loops: CDR1 SGHKS, CDR2 YYEKEE (reference sequence). V lost 6 bases and J lost 0, with 18 bases in between. CDR3 nucleotide sequence: TGTGCCAGCACCCAAGACCCAGACAGGCTGAACACTGAAGCTTTCTTT. Protein product: CASTQDPDRLNTEAFF.

The V call is TRBV29-1, the J call TRBJ1-1; D gene unclear. The germline gives CDR1 SQVTM, CDR2 ANQGSEA. V lost 6 bases to trimming and J lost 3 bases, with 11 bases between them. This CDR3 has 12 residues. CDR3 region: CSVREPDTEAFF. The CDR3 DNA reads TGCAGCGTGCGAGAACCTGACACTGAAGCTTTCTTT.

The V gene is TRBV24-1, the J gene TRBJ1-5; the D gene is possibly TRBD1 (5 bases). V lost 9 bases to trimming and J lost 0 bases, with 8 bases between them. The CDR3 extends over 13 amino acids. CDR1 and CDR2 from the germline V gene are KGHDR and SFDVKD. In nucleotides, the CDR3 is TGTGCCACCGGGGCTTATAGCAATCAGCCCCAGCATTTT. Its translation is CATGAYSNQPQHF.

The CDR3 bases are TGCGCCAGCAGCATGACAGGGGTCGAACAGCCCCAGCATTTT. Translating gives CASSMTGVEQPQHF. This sequence joins TRBV5-1 and TRBJ1-5; TRBD1 aligns across 8 bases. J was trimmed by 7 bases and V by 4 bases; bases with no gene match: 7. Looked up from germline, CDR1 is SGHRS and CDR2 is YFSETQ. The CDR3 is made up of 14 amino acids.

The chain couples TRBV7-9 to TRBJ1-2, with D perhaps TRBD1 (5 bases). The CDR3 runs to 14 residues. Trimming took 3 bases from V and 5 from J, leaving 13 bases between them. CDR1 and CDR2 from the germline V gene are SEHNR and FQNEAQ (reference sequence). CDR3 in DNA: TGTGCCAGCAGCTTCCCCCGCGACAGTTATGGCTACACCTTC. Protein product: CASSFPRDSYGYTF.

Here the CDR3 reads CAWSVVGSPGETQYF. The CDR3 bases are TGTGCCTGGAGTGTCGTCGGCTCTCCGGGGGAGACCCAGTACTTC. The chain recombines TRBV30 with TRBJ2-5; perhaps TRBD2 as D (5 bases). V dropped 0 bases and J dropped 5 bases, with 16 bases sitting between them. This CDR3 is 15 amino acids long. CDR1 GTSNPN and CDR2 SVGIG come from the germline V gene (reference sequence).

This sequence joins TRBV15 and TRBJ1-1; unclear D gene. The germline V gene has CDR1 LNHNV and CDR2 YYDKDF (reference sequence). There are 14 residues in the CDR3. V was trimmed by 0 bases and J by 2 bases, leaving 7 bases between them. The CDR3 spells CATSRDLLNTEAFF. The CDR3 DNA follows: TGTGCCACCAGCAGAGATCTGTTAAACACTGAAGCTTTCTTT.